This T cell receptor beta chain was captured in a study of T cell responses to AZD1222 COVID-19 vaccine. Remarks on this clone: No antigen is known for it.

Study observations and caveats: Just a handful of people given AZD1222 tested seropositive at baseline. Clonal diversity may have been underestimated in mostly white British donors. Spike-specific TCR breadth and depth were elevated following two AZD1222 doses.

This CDR3 region has 13 residues. V shed 4 bases and J shed 0 bases, with 6 bases lying between them. Produced via immunoSEQ multiplex PCR; TCRdb's table is partial and in-frame only. The sample lists roughly 100,000 clones, about 88% occurring once. Pooling was applied to second doses at about 4 or about 12 weeks. V and J are TRBV12-3 or TRBV12-4 and TRBJ1-1; tentatively, D is TRBD1 (6 bases). The sample was peripheral blood, taken 28 days after the second AZD1222 dose. This clonotype was sampled from an adult who received the AZD1222 COVID-19 vaccine. The CDR3 coding sequence is TGTGCCAGCAGTTGGACAGTGAACACTGAAGCTTTCTTT. Its protein is CASSWTVNTEAFF.